The entry below gives a single TCR beta chain sequence along with its context. J gave up 6 bases and V 6 bases, and 15 bases lay outside the gene matches. Germline V gene sequence: CDR1 SGHRS, CDR2 YFSETQ. CDR3 length: 16 amino acids. These data originate in a study of shared clonotypes between healthy human individuals. Cells designated naive CD8 were CD45RO-negative and were positively selected for CCR7, with terminally differentiated effector memory CD45RA+ cells excluded. Approximately 220 ng DNA, around 30,000 T cell genomes, went into each sorted-subset replicate PCR. The assay was immunoSEQ multiplex PCR, and TCRdb's table has in-frame clones only and misses some. The table lists millions of clones, roughly 94% of them singletons, with 0.85% to 1.2% in the top ten.

The sample taken for sequencing was naive CD8+ T cells sorted from blood. The source of this sequence is a young man in good health. The chain couples TRBV5-1 to TRBJ2-1; the match to TRBD2 covers 7 bases. CDR3 coding DNA: TGCGCCAGCACCTGGACAAGCGGGGACCTAGTCAATGAGCAGTTCTTC. Protein: CASTWTSGDLVNEQFF. Combining the CDR3 with reference TRBV5-1 and TRBJ2-1 gives the whole variable domain KAGVTQTPRYLIKTRGQQVTLSCSPISGHRSVSWYQQTPGQGLQFLFEYFSETQRNKGNFPGRFSGRQFSNSRSEMNVSTLELGDSALYLCASTWTSGDLVNEQFFGPGTRLTVL.